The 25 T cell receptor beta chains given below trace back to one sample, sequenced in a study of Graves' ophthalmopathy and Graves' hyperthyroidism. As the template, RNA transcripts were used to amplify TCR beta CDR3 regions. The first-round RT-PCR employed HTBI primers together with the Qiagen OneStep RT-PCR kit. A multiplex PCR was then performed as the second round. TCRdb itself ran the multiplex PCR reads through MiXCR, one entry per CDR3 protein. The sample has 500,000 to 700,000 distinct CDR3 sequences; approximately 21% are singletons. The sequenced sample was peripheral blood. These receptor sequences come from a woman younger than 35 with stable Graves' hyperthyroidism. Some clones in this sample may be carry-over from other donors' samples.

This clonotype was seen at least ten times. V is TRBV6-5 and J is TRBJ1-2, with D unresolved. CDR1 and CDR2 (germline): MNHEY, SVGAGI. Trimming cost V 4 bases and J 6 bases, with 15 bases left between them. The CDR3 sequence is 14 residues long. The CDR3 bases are TGTGCCAGCAGTTTTGAAAGAGCCCGGGATGGCTACACCTTC. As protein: CASSFERARDGYTF.

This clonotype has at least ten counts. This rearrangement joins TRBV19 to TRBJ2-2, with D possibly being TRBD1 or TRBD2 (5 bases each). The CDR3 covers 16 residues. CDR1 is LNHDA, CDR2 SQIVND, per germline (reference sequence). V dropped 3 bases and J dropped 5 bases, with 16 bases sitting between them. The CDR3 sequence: CASSIQPGPMTGELFF. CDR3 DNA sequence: TGTGCCAGTAGTATCCAACCGGGACCCATGACCGGGGAGCTGTTTTTT.

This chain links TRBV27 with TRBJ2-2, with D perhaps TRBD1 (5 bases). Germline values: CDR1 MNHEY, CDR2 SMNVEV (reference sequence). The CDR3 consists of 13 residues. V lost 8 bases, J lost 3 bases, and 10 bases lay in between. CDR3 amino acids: CASQGIDTGELFF. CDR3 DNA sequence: TGTGCCAGCCAGGGAATTGACACCGGGGAGCTGTTTTTT.

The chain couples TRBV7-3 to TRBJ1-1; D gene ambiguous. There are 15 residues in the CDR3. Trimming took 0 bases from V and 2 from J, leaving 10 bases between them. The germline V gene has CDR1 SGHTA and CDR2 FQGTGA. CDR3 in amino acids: CASSLTRAGNTEAFF. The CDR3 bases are TGTGCCAGCAGCTTAACGAGAGCAGGAAACACTGAAGCTTTCTTT.

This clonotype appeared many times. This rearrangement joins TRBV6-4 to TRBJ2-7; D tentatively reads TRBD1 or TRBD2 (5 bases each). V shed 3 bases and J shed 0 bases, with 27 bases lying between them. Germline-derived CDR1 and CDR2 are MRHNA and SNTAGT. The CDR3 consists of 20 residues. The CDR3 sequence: CASSDSWAGSSLRGSYEQYF. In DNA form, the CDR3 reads TGTGCCAGCAGTGATTCGTGGGCAGGGAGTTCCCTTCGGGGCTCCTACGAGCAGTACTTC.

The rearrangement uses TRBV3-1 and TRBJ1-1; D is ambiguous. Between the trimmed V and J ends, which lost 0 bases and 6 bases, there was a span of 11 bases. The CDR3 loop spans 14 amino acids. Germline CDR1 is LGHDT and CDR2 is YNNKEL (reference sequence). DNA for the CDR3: TGTGCCAGCAGCCAAGATCTTATGGCGTCTGAAGCTTTCTTT. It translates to CASSQDLMASEAFF. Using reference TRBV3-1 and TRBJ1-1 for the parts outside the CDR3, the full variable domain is DTAVSQTPKYLVTQMGNDKSIKCEQNLGHDTMYWYKQDSKKFLKIMFSYNNKELIINETVPNRFSPKSPDKAHLNLHINSLELGDSAVYFCASSQDLMASEAFFGQGTRLTVV.

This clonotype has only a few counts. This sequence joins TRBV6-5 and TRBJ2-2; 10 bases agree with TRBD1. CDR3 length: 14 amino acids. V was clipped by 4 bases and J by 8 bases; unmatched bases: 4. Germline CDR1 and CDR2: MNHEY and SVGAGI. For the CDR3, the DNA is TGTGCCAGCAGTTCGGGACAGGGGATGGGGGAGCTGTTTTTT. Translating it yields CASSSGQGMGELFF.

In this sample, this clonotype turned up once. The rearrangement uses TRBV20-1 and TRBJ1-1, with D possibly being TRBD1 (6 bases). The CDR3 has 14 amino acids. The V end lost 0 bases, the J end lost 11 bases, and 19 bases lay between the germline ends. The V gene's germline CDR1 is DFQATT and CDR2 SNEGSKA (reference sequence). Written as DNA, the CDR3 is TGCAGTGCTAGAGATCAGGGCAGGGGAGGGTTTGCTTTCTTT. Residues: CSARDQGRGGFAFF.

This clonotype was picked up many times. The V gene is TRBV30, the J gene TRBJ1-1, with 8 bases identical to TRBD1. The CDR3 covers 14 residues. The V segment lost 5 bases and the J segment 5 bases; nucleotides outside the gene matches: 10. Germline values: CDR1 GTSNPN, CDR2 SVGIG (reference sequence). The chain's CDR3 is CAWGLSGGLTEAFF. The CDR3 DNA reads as TGTGCCTGGGGACTCTCAGGGGGCTTGACTGAAGCTTTCTTT.

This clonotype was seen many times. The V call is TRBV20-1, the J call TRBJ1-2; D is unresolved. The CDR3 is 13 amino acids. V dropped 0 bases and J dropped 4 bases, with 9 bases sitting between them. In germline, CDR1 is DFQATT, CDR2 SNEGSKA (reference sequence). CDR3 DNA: TGCAGTGCTAGAGACCCGGGCTCCTATGGCTACACCTTC. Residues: CSARDPGSYGYTF.

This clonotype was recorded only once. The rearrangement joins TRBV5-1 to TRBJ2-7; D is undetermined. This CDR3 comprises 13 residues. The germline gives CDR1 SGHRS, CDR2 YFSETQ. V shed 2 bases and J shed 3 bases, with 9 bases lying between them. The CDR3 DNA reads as TGCGCCAGCAGCTTCATGGAAGACTACGAGCAGTACTTC. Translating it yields CASSFMEDYEQYF.

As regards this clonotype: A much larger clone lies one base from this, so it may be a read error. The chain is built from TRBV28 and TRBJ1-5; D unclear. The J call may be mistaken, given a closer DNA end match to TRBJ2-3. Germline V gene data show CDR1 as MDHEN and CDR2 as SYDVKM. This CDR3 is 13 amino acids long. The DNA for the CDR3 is TGTGCCAGCAGTTCCGGGCTACATCAGCCCCAGTATTTT. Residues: CASSSGLHQPQYF.

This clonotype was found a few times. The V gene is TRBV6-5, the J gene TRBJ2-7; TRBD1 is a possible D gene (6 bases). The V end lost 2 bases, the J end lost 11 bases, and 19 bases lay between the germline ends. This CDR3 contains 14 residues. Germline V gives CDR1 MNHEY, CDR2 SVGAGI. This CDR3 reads CASSYQIPGDAEYF. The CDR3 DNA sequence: TGTGCCAGCAGTTACCAAATCCCAGGGGACGCCGAGTACTTC.

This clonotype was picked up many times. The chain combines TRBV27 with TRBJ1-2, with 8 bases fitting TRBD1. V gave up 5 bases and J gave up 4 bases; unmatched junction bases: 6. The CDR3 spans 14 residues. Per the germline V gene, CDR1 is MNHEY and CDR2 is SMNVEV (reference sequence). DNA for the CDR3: TGTGCCAGCAGTCACAGGGGGGCGGGCTATGGCTACACCTTC. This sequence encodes CASSHRGAGYGYTF.

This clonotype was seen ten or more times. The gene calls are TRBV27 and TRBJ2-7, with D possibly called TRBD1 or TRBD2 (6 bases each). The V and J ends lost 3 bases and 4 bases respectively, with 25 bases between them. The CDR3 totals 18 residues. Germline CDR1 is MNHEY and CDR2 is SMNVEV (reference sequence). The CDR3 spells CASSFWDSRGRLAYEQYF. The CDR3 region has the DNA TGTGCCAGCAGTTTTTGGGATTCCAGGGGCCGTCTAGCGTACGAGCAGTACTTC.

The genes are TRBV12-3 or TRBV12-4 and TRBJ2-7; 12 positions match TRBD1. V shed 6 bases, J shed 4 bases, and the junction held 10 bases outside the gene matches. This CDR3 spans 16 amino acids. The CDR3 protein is CASRPAGTGGYYEQYF. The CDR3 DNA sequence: TGTGCCAGCAGGCCTGCGGGGACAGGGGGCTATTACGAGCAGTACTTC.

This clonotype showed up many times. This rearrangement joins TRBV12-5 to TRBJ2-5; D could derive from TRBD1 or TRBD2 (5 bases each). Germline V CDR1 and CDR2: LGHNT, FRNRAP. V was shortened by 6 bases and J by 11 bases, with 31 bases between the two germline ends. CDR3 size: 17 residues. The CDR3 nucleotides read TGTGCTAGTGGCGAATCTAACGCTCTGGACGGCCAAGAGGGGCAGTACTTC. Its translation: CASGESNALDGQEGQYF.

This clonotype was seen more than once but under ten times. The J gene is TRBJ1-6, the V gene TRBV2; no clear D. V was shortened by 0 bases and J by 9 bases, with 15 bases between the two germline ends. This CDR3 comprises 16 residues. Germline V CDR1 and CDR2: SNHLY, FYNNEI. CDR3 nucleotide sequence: TGTGCCAGCAGTGAAGCGCTTCTAGGGCTTGGTTCACCCCTCCACTTT. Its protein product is CASSEALLGLGSPLHF.

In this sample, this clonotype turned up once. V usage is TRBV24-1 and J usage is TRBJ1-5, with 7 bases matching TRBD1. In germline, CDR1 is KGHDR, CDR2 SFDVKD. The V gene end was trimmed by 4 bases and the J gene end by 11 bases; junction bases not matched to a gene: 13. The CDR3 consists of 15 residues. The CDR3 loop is CATSDPSQGGLSQHF. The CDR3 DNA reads TGTGCCACCAGTGACCCGAGCCAGGGGGGTTTGTCCCAGCATTTT.

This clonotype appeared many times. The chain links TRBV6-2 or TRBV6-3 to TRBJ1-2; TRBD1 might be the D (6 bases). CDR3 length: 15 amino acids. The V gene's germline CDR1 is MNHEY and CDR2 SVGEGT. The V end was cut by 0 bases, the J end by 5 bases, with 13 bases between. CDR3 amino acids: CASSYSTGAGYGYTF. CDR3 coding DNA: TGTGCCAGCAGTTACTCGACAGGCGCGGGATATGGCTACACCTTC.

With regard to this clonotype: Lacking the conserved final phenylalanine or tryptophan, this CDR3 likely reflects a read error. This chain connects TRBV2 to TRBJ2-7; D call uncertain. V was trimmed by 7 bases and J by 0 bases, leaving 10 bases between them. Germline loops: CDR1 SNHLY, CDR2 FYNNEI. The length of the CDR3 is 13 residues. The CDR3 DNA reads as TGTGCCAGCAATCGGATCCGCTCCTACGAGCAGTACCTC. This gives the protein CASNRIRSYEQYL.

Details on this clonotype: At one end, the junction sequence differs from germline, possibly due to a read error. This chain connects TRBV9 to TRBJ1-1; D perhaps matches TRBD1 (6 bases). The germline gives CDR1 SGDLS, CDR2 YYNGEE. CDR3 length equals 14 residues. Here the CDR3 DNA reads TGTGCCAGCAGCGTAAACTCAGGGGACACTGGAGCTTTCTTT. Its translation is CASSVNSGDTGAFF.

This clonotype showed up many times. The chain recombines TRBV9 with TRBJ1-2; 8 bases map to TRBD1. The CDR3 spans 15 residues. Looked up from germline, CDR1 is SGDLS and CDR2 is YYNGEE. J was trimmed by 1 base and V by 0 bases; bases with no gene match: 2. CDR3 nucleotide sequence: TGTGCCAGCAGCGTAGGGACAGGGATTAACTATGGCTACACCTTC. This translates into CASSVGTGINYGYTF.

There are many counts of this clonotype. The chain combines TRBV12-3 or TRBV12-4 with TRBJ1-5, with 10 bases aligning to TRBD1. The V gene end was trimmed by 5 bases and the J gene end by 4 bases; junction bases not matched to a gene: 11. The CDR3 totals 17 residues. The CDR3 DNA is TGTGCCAGCAGTCCGCCCTCGTCGGGACAGGGGAATCAGCCCCAGCATTTT. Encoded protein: CASSPPSSGQGNQPQHF.

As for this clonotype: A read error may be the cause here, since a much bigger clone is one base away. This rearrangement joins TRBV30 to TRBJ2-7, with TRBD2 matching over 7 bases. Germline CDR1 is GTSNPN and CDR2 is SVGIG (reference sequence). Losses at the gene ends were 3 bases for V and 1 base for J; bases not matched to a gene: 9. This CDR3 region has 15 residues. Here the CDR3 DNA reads TGTGCCTGGAGCCCCTGGGACTACCAATCCTACGAGCAGTACTTC. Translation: CAWSPWDYQSYEQYF.